The 13 T cell receptor beta chains reported below all come from one sample, sequenced in a study of T cells in Graves' hyperthyroidism and ophthalmopathy. RNA transcripts provided the source from which TCR beta CDR3 regions were amplified. RT-PCR in the first round (using the HTBI primer set) targeted the TCR CDR3. Via MiXCR, TCRdb re-called the multiplex PCR reads, giving one row per CDR3 protein. The sample lists hundreds of thousands of distinct CDR3 sequences; 35% to 55% were seen once. Sequencing was carried out using peripheral blood or thyroid tissue (not recorded which). These receptors came from a young woman with Graves' hyperthyroidism.

This clonotype was seen a few times. The chain employs TRBV9 and TRBJ2-2; 12 bases are a match to TRBD2. The CDR3 is 17 amino acids. With 3 bases clipped from V and 4 bases from J, the junction kept 7 bases outside the gene matches. CDR1 and CDR2 (germline): SGDLS, YYNGEE. CDR3 loop: CASSATSGSTITGELFF. DNA for the CDR3: TGTGCCAGCAGCGCGACTAGCGGGAGTACGATCACCGGGGAGCTGTTTTTT.

The V call is TRBV12-3 or TRBV12-4, the J call TRBJ2-7; 10 bases are shared with TRBD2. Losses at the gene ends were 7 bases for V and 1 base for J; bases not matched to a gene: 4. This CDR3 is built from 14 residues. The CDR3 here is CASTRAGGSYEQYF. Written as DNA, the CDR3 is TGTGCCAGCACCCGAGCGGGAGGGTCCTACGAGCAGTACTTC.

There are many counts of this clonotype. The V and J genes are TRBV2 and TRBJ1-2; D perhaps matches TRBD1 (6 bases). CDR3 length equals 13 residues. From germline, CDR1 is SNHLY and CDR2 FYNNEI. The V gene lost 2 bases and the J gene lost 10 bases, with 14 bases spanning the gap. Here the CDR3 reads CASSERPGVNYTF. CDR3 bases: TGTGCCAGCAGTGAACGGCCAGGGGTAAACTACACCTTC.

This clonotype was observed a few times. V and J are TRBV7-2 and TRBJ2-7, with TRBD2 matching over 12 bases. CDR1 SGHTA and CDR2 FQGNSA come from the germline V gene. Unmatched junction bases numbered 2, after V lost 1 base and J lost 4 bases. CDR3 size: 15 residues. As DNA, the CDR3 is TGTGCCAGCAGCTTAGAGGGGACTAGCGGGTACGAGCAGTACTTC. As protein: CASSLEGTSGYEQYF.

This clonotype showed up just a few times. This chain links TRBV7-9 with TRBJ1-2, with TRBD1 matching over 7 bases. With V trimmed by 5 bases and J by 4 bases, 10 bases remained unmatched. CDR1 and CDR2 (germline): SEHNR, FQNEAQ (reference sequence). The CDR3 spans 15 residues. The CDR3 coding sequence is TGTGCCAGCAGCAACGAGTTGGGGGACAGCTATGGCTACACCTTC. Translating it yields CASSNELGDSYGYTF.

This clonotype was detected a few times. The V call is TRBV15, the J call TRBJ1-4; D gene unclear. There are 17 residues in the CDR3. Trimming removed 8 bases at V and 0 bases at J, with 19 bases between. The germline V gene encodes CDR1 LNHNV and CDR2 YYDKDF (reference sequence). This chain's CDR3 is CATRDQAGPATNEKLFF. Here the CDR3 DNA reads TGTGCCACCCGCGACCAGGCGGGCCCTGCAACTAATGAAAAACTGTTTTTT.

This clonotype appeared many times. The genes are TRBV15 and TRBJ2-7; TRBD2 might be the D (5 bases). With 3 bases removed from V and 2 bases from J, the gap between germline ends came to 17 bases. Germline V lookup: CDR1 LNHNV, CDR2 YYDKDF (reference sequence). This CDR3 comprises 16 residues. The CDR3 reads CATSSPEETGTYEQYF. The CDR3 DNA reads as TGTGCCACCAGCAGCCCCGAAGAAACGGGGACCTACGAGCAGTACTTC.

In this sample, this clonotype turned up once. This chain links TRBV20-1 with TRBJ2-7; 7 nucleotides agree with TRBD1. Germline V lookup: CDR1 DFQATT, CDR2 SNEGSKA (reference sequence). The J segment lost 0 bases and the V segment lost 1 base, leaving 3 bases of the junction unmatched. The CDR3 spans 14 residues. The CDR3 nucleotides read TGCAGTGCTAGAGCGGGACAGCCCTCCTACGAGCAGTACTTC. It encodes CSARAGQPSYEQYF.

This clonotype was detected only a few times. The chain uses TRBV19 and TRBJ1-1; D uncertain. Trimming took off 4 bases at V and 4 bases at J, with 10 bases between the two ends. The CDR3 sequence is 13 residues long. Germline CDR1 and CDR2: LNHDA and SQIVND (reference sequence). The CDR3 coding sequence is TGTGCCAGTAGTACGACCGTCCGCACTGAAGCTTTCTTT. Its protein is CASSTTVRTEAFF. The entire variable domain, with the rest obtained from reference TRBV19 and TRBJ1-1, is as follows: DGGITQSPKYLFRKEGQNVTLSCEQNLNHDAMYWYRQDPGQGLRLIYYSQIVNDFQKGDIAEGYSVSREKKESFPLTVTSAQKNPTAFYLCASSTTVRTEAFFGQGTRLTVV.

The V and J genes are TRBV19 and TRBJ2-7, with D unclear. The germline V gene has CDR1 LNHDA and CDR2 SQIVND (reference sequence). V gave up 5 bases and J gave up 6 bases, with 14 bases separating them. The CDR3 is made up of 13 amino acids. The chain's CDR3 is CASSWSAPGEQYF. The CDR3 coding sequence is TGTGCCAGTAGTTGGTCCGCTCCGGGCGAGCAGTACTTC.

About this clonotype itself: A read error may produce the germline difference seen at one junction end. This chain uses TRBV10-3 with TRBJ2-7, with 12 bases identical to TRBD2. The CDR3 loop spans 15 amino acids. CDR1 and CDR2 from the germline V gene are ENHRY and SYGVKD. The CDR3 coding sequence is TGTGCCAGCAGTGAAGAACTAGCGGGAGGCGACGAGCAGTACTTC. Translating gives CASSEELAGGDEQYF.

This clonotype was detected a few times. The chain has TRBV19 and TRBJ2-7; 10 bases fit TRBD1. With V trimmed by 3 bases and J by 7 bases, 6 bases remained unmatched. Per the germline V gene, CDR1 is LNHDA and CDR2 is SQIVND (reference sequence). CDR3 length: 14 residues. Here the CDR3 reads CASSIGQGEGEQYF. DNA of the CDR3: TGTGCCAGTAGTATCGGACAGGGGGAAGGTGAGCAGTACTTC.

The genes are TRBV29-1 and TRBJ2-5, with D possibly called TRBD1 or TRBD2 (6 bases each). The CDR3 is 15 residues long. The germline gives CDR1 SQVTM, CDR2 ANQGSEA. Trimming took off 5 bases at V and 7 bases at J, with 23 bases between the two ends. As DNA, the CDR3 is TGCAGCGTTATTACTCACGAACGGACAGCGGGGACCCAGTACTTC. Its translation is CSVITHERTAGTQYF. The full variable domain, with the rest looked up from reference TRBV29-1 and TRBJ2-5, is SAVISQKPSRDICQRGTSLTIQCQVDSQVTMMFWYRQQPGQSLTLIATANQGSEATYESGFVIDKFPISRPNLTFSTLTVSNMSPEDSSIYLCSVITHERTAGTQYFGPGTRLLVL.